Below, 22 T cell receptor beta chains from the same sample are listed, as sequenced in a study of blood T cell repertoires in COVID-19 (TCRdb year 2020). The library was prepared using the immunoSEQ multiplex PCR assay. The immuneACCESS repertoire file appears here via TCRdb, limited to in-frame rearrangements. These files lack a portion of the clones; in checked studies, under half of the deficit traces to unresolved V genes, and the cause of the others is not known. Present in this sample are approximately 220,000 clones, 70% to 90% of which were seen just once. In total, the top ten clones hold about 10% of the sample. Sequenced: peripheral blood. The receptors here all came from a woman of 80 years or more with acute or convalescent COVID-19.

The chain uses TRBV24-1 and TRBJ2-2; D not certain. V lost 1 base, J lost 1 base, and 9 bases lay in between. Germline CDR1 is KGHDR and CDR2 is SFDVKD. CDR3 length equals 16 residues. The CDR3 here is CATSDFRTQNTGELFF. CDR3 in DNA: TGTGCCACCAGTGATTTCCGCACACAGAACACCGGGGAGCTGTTTTTT.

This clone was observed a handful of times. The rearrangement links TRBV5-6 to TRBJ1-4, with 9 bases fitting TRBD1. There are 15 residues in the CDR3. Germline V CDR1 and CDR2: SGHDT, YYEEEE. V shed 0 bases and J 7 bases; nucleotides not matched to a gene: 4. In DNA form, the CDR3 reads TGTGCCAGCAGCTTGGGACAGGGGGTAGGTGAAAAACTGTTTTTT. Its translation: CASSLGQGVGEKLFF.

V usage is TRBV7-2 and J usage is TRBJ1-5; TRBD1 might be the D (6 bases). V was clipped by 5 bases and J by 1 base, with 15 bases between them. Looked up from germline, CDR1 is SGHTA and CDR2 is FQGNSA. The CDR3 spans 16 residues. The CDR3 sequence is CASSEQGILSNQPQHF. CDR3 DNA: TGTGCCAGCAGCGAACAGGGTATACTAAGCAATCAGCCCCAGCATTTT.

This clone was seen once. This chain links TRBV15 with TRBJ2-5; possibly TRBD2 for D (5 bases). The CDR3 runs to 13 residues. Per the germline V gene, CDR1 is LNHNV and CDR2 is YYDKDF (reference sequence). V lost 1 base and J lost 10, with 13 bases in between. The CDR3 region is CATSRVSARDQYF. The DNA for the CDR3 is TGTGCCACCAGCAGAGTGAGTGCCCGGGACCAGTACTTC.

The chain links TRBV4-1 to TRBJ2-2, with TRBD1 as a possible D gene (6 bases). Germline CDR1 is MGHRA and CDR2 is YSYEKL. The CDR3 contains 15 residues. Trimming shortened V by 1 base and J by 3 bases, and 9 bases separated the two germline ends. The CDR3, as DNA: TGCGCCAGCAGCCAAGCAGGGGCGGACACCGGGGAGCTGTTTTTT. Encoded protein: CASSQAGADTGELFF.

This chain uses TRBV27 with TRBJ1-4, with a tentative D call TRBD1 (6 bases). Germline V gene lookup returns CDR1 MNHEY and CDR2 SMNVEV (reference sequence). V was cut by 8 bases and J by 7 bases, with 29 bases left in between. The CDR3 loop spans 18 amino acids. DNA for the CDR3: TGTGCCAGCGGGGAACTCCACAGAGGGACACTGGGGCCTGAAAAACTGTTTTTT. The encoded protein is CASGELHRGTLGPEKLFF.

The V gene is TRBV7-2, the J gene TRBJ2-7; 10 bases fit TRBD2. CDR3 length equals 15 residues. Trimming cost V 1 base and J 4 bases; bases outside gene matches: 4. From germline, CDR1 is SGHTA and CDR2 FQGNSA. Here the CDR3 reads CASSLVPSGGYEQYF. CDR3 coding DNA: TGTGCCAGCAGCTTAGTTCCTAGCGGGGGTTACGAGCAGTACTTC.

The CDR3 region is CASTPSRANTGELFF. For the CDR3, the DNA is TGTGCCAGCACGCCGTCCCGGGCGAACACCGGGGAGCTGTTTTTT. The chain joins TRBV2 to TRBJ2-2, with D uncertain. The CDR3 is 15 amino acids. CDR1 and CDR2 from the germline V gene are SNHLY and FYNNEI. V dropped 7 bases and J dropped 0 bases, with 12 bases sitting between them.

The chain has TRBV19 and TRBJ1-1, with D possibly being TRBD1 (6 bases). With 6 bases removed from V and 6 bases from J, the gap between germline ends came to 20 bases. The CDR3 contains 15 residues. Germline V gene sequence: CDR1 LNHDA, CDR2 SQIVND (reference sequence). DNA for the CDR3: TGTGCCAGTAGACGTCCACAGGGCAGAACCGCTGAAGCTTTCTTT. Its protein is CASRRPQGRTAEAFF.

Only a few counts were recorded for this clone. The V and J genes are TRBV29-1 and TRBJ1-2, with 10 bases fitting TRBD1. The length of the CDR3 is 13 residues. V trimming: 5 bases; J trimming: 8 bases; junction bases outside the gene matches: 8. CDR1 SQVTM and CDR2 ANQGSEA come from the germline V gene. The CDR3 protein is CSVQRQGAFGYTF. Written as DNA, the CDR3 is TGCAGCGTTCAAAGACAGGGGGCATTCGGCTACACCTTC.

The chain uses TRBV6-4 and TRBJ2-7; the match to TRBD2 covers 8 bases. CDR1 is MRHNA, CDR2 SNTAGT, per germline. The CDR3 has 15 amino acids. After removal of 6 bases from V and 2 bases from J, the junction contained 9 bases not matched to a gene. This CDR3 is CASSANLAGPYEQYF. In DNA, the CDR3 is TGTGCCAGCAGCGCGAACTTAGCGGGGCCCTACGAGCAGTACTTC.

The chain is built from TRBV2 and TRBJ1-2, with D possibly TRBD1 on 5 matching bases. The CDR3 contains 12 residues. CDR1 is SNHLY, CDR2 FYNNEI, per germline. The V gene lost 6 bases and the J gene lost 8 bases, with 13 bases spanning the gap. CDR3 DNA: TGTGCCAGCAGCAGGGACTACGGCGGCTACACCTTC. Its protein product is CASSRDYGGYTF.

The CDR3 DNA is TGTGCCAGCAGCGTAGGTCGGACAGGTTCAGCCTACAATGAGCAGTTCTTC. Its protein product is CASSVGRTGSAYNEQFF. The V gene is TRBV9, the J gene TRBJ2-1; 7 nucleotides line up with TRBD1. V lost 0 bases to trimming and J lost 2 bases; unmatched junction nucleotides: 8. This CDR3 has 17 residues. The V gene's germline CDR1 is SGDLS and CDR2 YYNGEE.

This chain uses TRBV7-8 with TRBJ1-1; the D is unclear. V lost 5 bases to trimming and J lost 4 bases, with 11 bases between them. The germline V gene encodes CDR1 SGHVS and CDR2 FQNEAQ. This CDR3 region has 13 residues. The chain's CDR3 is CASSPGGSTEAFF. In DNA, the CDR3 is TGTGCCAGCAGCCCAGGAGGAAGCACTGAAGCTTTCTTT.

V usage is TRBV19 and J usage is TRBJ1-1; 9 nucleotides align to TRBD1. After removal of 4 bases from V and 4 bases from J, the junction contained 10 bases not matched to a gene. CDR1 and CDR2 from the germline V gene are LNHDA and SQIVND (reference sequence). The CDR3 runs to 16 residues. The CDR3: CASSRGTGLQSTEAFF. In DNA form, the CDR3 reads TGTGCCAGTAGTAGAGGGACAGGGCTTCAGAGCACTGAAGCTTTCTTT.

This clone came up once. This rearrangement joins TRBV30 to TRBJ1-5, with 7 bases aligning to TRBD1. Looked up from germline, CDR1 is GTSNPN and CDR2 is SVGIG (reference sequence). Trimming removed 1 base from V and 3 bases from J; junction bases left unmatched: 3. CDR3 length: 14 amino acids. The CDR3 DNA reads as TGTGCCTGGAGTGGAGGGACAGCCAATCAGCCCCAGCATTTT. It is translated as CAWSGGTANQPQHF.

A single count supports this clone. This rearrangement joins TRBV2 to TRBJ2-3, with TRBD2 identical over 7 bases. CDR3 size: 14 residues. The J segment lost 6 bases and the V segment lost 6 bases, leaving 9 bases of the junction unmatched. Germline V gene data show CDR1 as SNHLY and CDR2 as FYNNEI. CDR3 coding DNA: TGTGCCAGCAGCCCAGGATGGGGGGGGGATACGCAGTATTTT. Translated: CASSPGWGGDTQYF.

The V call is TRBV28, the J call TRBJ1-2; D gene ambiguous. The CDR3 extends over 13 amino acids. The V end lost 1 base, the J end lost 6 bases, and 9 bases lay between the germline ends. Germline lookup yields CDR1 MDHEN and CDR2 SYDVKM. The CDR3 DNA follows: TGTGCCAGCAGTTTATTGGCAGAAAATGGCTACACCTTC. Amino acids: CASSLLAENGYTF.

The chain combines TRBV12-5 with TRBJ1-1, with D hard to call. This CDR3 comprises 14 residues. Germline V gene lookup returns CDR1 LGHNT and CDR2 FRNRAP. V was cut by 0 bases and J by 1 base, with 6 bases left in between. This chain's CDR3 is CASGLVPGNTEAFF. The CDR3 DNA follows: TGTGCTAGTGGTTTGGTACCAGGGAACACTGAAGCTTTCTTT.

The chain employs TRBV5-1 and TRBJ2-1; 11 positions agree with TRBD1. The germline V gene has CDR1 SGHRS and CDR2 YFSETQ. V shed 2 bases, J shed 9 bases, and the junction held 10 bases outside the gene matches. This CDR3 has 16 residues. CDR3 loop: CASSFAGQGAPIEQFF. The CDR3 nucleotides read TGCGCCAGCAGCTTCGCTGGACAGGGGGCGCCGATTGAGCAGTTCTTC. Variable domain in full (rest from reference TRBV5-1 and TRBJ2-1): KAGVTQTPRYLIKTRGQQVTLSCSPISGHRSVSWYQQTPGQGLQFLFEYFSETQRNKGNFPGRFSGRQFSNSRSEMNVSTLELGDSALYLCASSFAGQGAPIEQFFGPGTRLTVL.

V is TRBV7-2 and J is TRBJ2-7; D unresolved. This CDR3 has 11 amino acids. Per germline, CDR1 SGHTA and CDR2 FQGNSA. Between the trimmed V and J ends, which lost 5 bases and 2 bases, there was a span of 4 bases. The CDR3 nucleotides are TGTGCCAGCAGCCGTACCTACGAGCAGTACTTC. Protein product: CASSRTYEQYF.

CDR3 residues: CASSFLTGGEAFF. CDR3 bases: TGTGCCAGCAGCTTCTTAACGGGTGGTGAAGCTTTCTTT. The chain links TRBV7-2 to TRBJ1-1; D remains ambiguous. Trimming removed 3 bases from V and 7 bases from J, with 12 bases in between. CDR1 is SGHTA, CDR2 FQGNSA, per germline. This CDR3 is 13 amino acids long.